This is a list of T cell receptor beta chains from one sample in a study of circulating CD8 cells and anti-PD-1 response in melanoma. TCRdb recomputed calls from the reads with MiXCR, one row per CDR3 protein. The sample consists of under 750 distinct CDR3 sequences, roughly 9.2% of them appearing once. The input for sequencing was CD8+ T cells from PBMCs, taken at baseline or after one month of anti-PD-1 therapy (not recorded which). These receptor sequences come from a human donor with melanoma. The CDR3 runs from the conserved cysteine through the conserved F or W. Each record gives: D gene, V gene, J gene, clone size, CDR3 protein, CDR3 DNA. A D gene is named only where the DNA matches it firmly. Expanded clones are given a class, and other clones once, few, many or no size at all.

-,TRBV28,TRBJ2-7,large,CASSLSGASGLYEQYF,TGTGCCAGCAGTTTGTCGGGGGCCTCGGGGCTCTACGAGCAGTACTTC
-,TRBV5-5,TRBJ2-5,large,CASSTEEETQYF,TGTGCCAGCAGCACCGAGGAAGAGACCCAGTACTTC
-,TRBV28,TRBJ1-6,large,CASSRTAYNSPLHF,TGTGCCAGCAGCCGGACAGCTTATAATTCACCCCTCCACTTT
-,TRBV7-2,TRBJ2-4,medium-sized,CASRGSAGGKNIQYF,TGTGCCAGCCGGGGGTCGGCCGGAGGAAAAAACATTCAGTACTTC
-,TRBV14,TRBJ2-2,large,CASSQDSERERNTGELFF,TGTGCCAGCAGCCAAGATAGTGAGAGGGAGCGGAACACCGGGGAGCTGTTTTTT
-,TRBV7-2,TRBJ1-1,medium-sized,CASSFLESGTEAFF,TGTGCCAGCAGCTTCCTCGAATCAGGTACTGAAGCTTTCTTT
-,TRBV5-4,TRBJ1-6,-,CASSVENSPLHF,TGTGCCAGCAGCGTTGAAAATTCACCCCTCCACTTT
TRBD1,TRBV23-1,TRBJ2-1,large,CASSQTPRAGGLYNEQFF,TGCGCCAGCAGTCAAACCCCCCGGGCAGGGGGCTTGTACAATGAGCAGTTCTTC
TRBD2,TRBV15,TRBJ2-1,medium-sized,CATSRLAGGSSEQFF,TGTGCCACCAGCAGACTAGCGGGAGGTTCCTCTGAGCAGTTCTTC
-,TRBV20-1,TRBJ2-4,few,CSAPSAVVAKNIQYF,TGCAGTGCTCCGTCAGCGGTCGTAGCCAAAAACATTCAGTACTTC
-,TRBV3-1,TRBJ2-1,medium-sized,CASSQDSETYNEQFF,TGTGCCAGCAGCCAAGACTCTGAGACCTACAATGAGCAGTTCTTC
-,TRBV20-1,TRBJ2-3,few,CSARASREDTDTQYF,TGCAGTGCTAGGGCCTCCAGGGAGGACACAGATACGCAGTATTTT
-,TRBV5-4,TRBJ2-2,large,CASSFQGSGELFF,TGTGCCAGCAGCTTTCAGGGGTCCGGGGAGCTGTTTTTT
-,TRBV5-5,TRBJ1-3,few,CASSLEQGAGWDMRNTIYF,TGTGCCAGCAGCTTGGAGCAGGGTGCCGGATGGGATATGAGAAACACCATATATTTT
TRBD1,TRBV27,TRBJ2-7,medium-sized,CASSLHTDRVAYEQYF,TGTGCCAGCAGTTTACATACGGACAGGGTTGCCTACGAGCAGTACTTC
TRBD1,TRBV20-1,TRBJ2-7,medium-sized,CSARDRALSYEQYF,TGCAGTGCCAGGGACAGGGCCCTCTCCTACGAGCAGTACTTC
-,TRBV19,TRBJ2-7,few,CASSKRRDATTYEQYF,TGTGCCAGTAGTAAAAGGCGGGACGCGACCACCTACGAGCAGTACTTC
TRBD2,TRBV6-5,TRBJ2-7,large,CASSLAGGPEQYF,TGTGCCAGCAGTTTAGCGGGGGGGCCCGAGCAGTACTTC
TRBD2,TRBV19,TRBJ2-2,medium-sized,CASKASGRALNGELFF,TGTGCCAGTAAGGCTAGCGGGAGGGCCCTAAACGGGGAGCTGTTTTTT
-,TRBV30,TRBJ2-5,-,CAWIGAGKETQYF,TGTGCCTGGATAGGGGCGGGGAAAGAGACCCAGTACTTC
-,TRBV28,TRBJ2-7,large,CASSPRTTGKHEQYF,TGTGCCAGCAGTCCCCGGACAACGGGGAAACACGAGCAGTACTTC
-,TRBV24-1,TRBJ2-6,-,CATSDFGLESLLSGANVLTF,TGCGCCACCAGTGATTTTGGACTGGAGTCCCTACTTTCTGGGGCCAACGTCCTGACTTTC